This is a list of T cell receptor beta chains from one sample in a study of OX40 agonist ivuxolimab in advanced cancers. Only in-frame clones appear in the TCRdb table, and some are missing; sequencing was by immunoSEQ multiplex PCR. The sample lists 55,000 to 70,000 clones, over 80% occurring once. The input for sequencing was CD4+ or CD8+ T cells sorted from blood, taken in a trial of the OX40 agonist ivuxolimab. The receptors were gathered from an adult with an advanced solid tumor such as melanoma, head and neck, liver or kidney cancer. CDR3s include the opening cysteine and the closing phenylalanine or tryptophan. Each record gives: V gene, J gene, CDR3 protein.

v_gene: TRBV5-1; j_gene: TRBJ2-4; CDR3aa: CASEGAGIQYF
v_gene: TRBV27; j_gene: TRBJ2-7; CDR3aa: CASSVRTGYEQYF
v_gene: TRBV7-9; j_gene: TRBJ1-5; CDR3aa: CASSLKSNQPQHF
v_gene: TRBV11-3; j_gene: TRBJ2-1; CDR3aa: CASSFGGANEQFF
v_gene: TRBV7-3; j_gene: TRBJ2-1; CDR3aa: CASSPGTMGYNEQFF
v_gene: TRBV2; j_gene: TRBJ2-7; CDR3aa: CASSEHRFEDEQYF
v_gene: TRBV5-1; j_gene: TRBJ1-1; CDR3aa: CASSSQGGSTEAFF
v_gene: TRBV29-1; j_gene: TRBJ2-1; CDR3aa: CSVVPSYNEQFF
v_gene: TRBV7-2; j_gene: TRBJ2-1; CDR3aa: CASSSGLVLAEQFF
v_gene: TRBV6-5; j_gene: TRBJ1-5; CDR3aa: CATAGEGNQPQHF
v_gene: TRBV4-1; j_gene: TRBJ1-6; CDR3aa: CASSPIQGRNSPLHF
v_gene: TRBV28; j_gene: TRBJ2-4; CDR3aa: CASSLIARNIQYF
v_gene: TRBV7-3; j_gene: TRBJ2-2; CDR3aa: CASSRLVTGELFF
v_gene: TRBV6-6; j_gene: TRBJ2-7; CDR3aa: CASSPVLYEQYF
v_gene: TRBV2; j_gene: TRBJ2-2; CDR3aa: CASSSVTGGYTGELFF
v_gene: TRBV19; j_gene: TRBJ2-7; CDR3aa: CASSARRDYEQYF
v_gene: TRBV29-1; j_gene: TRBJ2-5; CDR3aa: CSVHRENQETQYF
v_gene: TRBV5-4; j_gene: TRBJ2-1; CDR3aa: CASSLEGGAADNEQFF
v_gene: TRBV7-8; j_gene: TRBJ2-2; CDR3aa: CASSLVTTGELFF
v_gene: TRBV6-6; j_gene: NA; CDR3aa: CATTTAYEQYF
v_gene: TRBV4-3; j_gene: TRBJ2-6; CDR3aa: CASSQGGRDGANVLTF